One sample yielded the 16 T cell receptor beta chains listed below, sequenced in a study of regulatory T cells in long-lasting Graves disease. This sample's time point: persistent/refractory GD, antithyroid drugs over 5 years with positive TRAb. TCR sequences were obtained from RNA taken from PBMCs. Arm-PCR with iRepertoire HTBI primers amplified the CDR3 regions for these TCR beta libraries. MiXCR was run by TCRdb on the multiplex PCR reads, yielding one entry per CDR3 protein. The repertoire holds almost 350,000 distinct CDR3 sequences, less than 20% seen once, with about 29% in the top ten. The sample was peripheral blood mononuclear cells (PBMCs), taken when the disease was refractory, from a patient treated with antithyroid drugs. Source of these receptors: a female donor with Graves disease.

This clonotype was counted at least ten times. The genes are TRBV2 and TRBJ1-5; D remains unclear. Looked up from germline, CDR1 is SNHLY and CDR2 is FYNNEI. CDR3 size: 15 residues. V was shortened by 5 bases and J by 4 bases, with 15 bases between the two germline ends. CDR3 region: CASSLDGLLNQPQHF. The CDR3 DNA sequence: TGTGCCAGCAGTCTTGACGGACTACTAAATCAGCCCCAGCATTTT.

This clonotype was seen a handful of times. The chain employs TRBV18 and TRBJ2-7, with D tentatively TRBD1 (6 bases). Germline V gives CDR1 KGHSH, CDR2 LQKENI. Trimming took 3 bases from V and 2 from J, leaving 11 bases between them. The CDR3 sequence is 14 residues long. CDR3: CASSPTAGAYEQYF. DNA of the CDR3: TGTGCCAGCTCACCGACGGCAGGGGCCTACGAGCAGTACTTC.

Ten or more counts support this clonotype. The chain has TRBV5-1 and TRBJ2-2; D perhaps matches TRBD2 (5 bases). V was clipped by 1 base and J by 4 bases, with 11 bases between them. This CDR3 comprises 15 residues. CDR1 and CDR2 (germline): SGHRS, YFSETQ. The chain's CDR3 is CASSLLAGPTGELFF. In DNA form, the CDR3 reads TGCGCCAGCAGCTTGCTAGCCGGGCCCACCGGGGAGCTGTTTTTT.

The table lists this clonotype with many counts. J is TRBJ1-1 and V is TRBV3-1; the D is unclear. V was pared by 0 bases and J by 11 bases, with 19 bases between. Germline-derived CDR1 and CDR2 are LGHDT and YNNKEL (reference sequence). The CDR3 has 15 residues. The CDR3 loop reads CASSQEGKGGRIAFF. In DNA form, the CDR3 reads TGTGCCAGCAGCCAAGAGGGTAAGGGAGGGAGGATTGCTTTCTTT.

This CDR3 reads CATSRDQGIGTEAFF. The CDR3 DNA follows: TGTGCCACCAGCAGAGATCAGGGGATCGGCACTGAAGCTTTCTTT. J is TRBJ1-1 and V is TRBV15; TRBD1 is a possible D gene (6 bases). Per germline, CDR1 LNHNV and CDR2 YYDKDF (reference sequence). Trimming removed 0 bases from V and 4 bases from J, with 12 bases in between. The CDR3 sequence is 15 residues long.

This clonotype was detected many times. This sequence joins TRBV2 and TRBJ1-1; no definite D call. V lost 4 bases, J lost 0 bases, and 6 bases lay in between. This CDR3 spans 13 amino acids. CDR1 is SNHLY, CDR2 FYNNEI, per germline. Here the CDR3 reads CASSVPVNTEAFF. CDR3 sequence (DNA): TGTGCCAGCAGTGTCCCAGTGAACACTGAAGCTTTCTTT. The full variable domain, with the rest looked up from reference TRBV2 and TRBJ1-1, is EPEVTQTPSHQVTQMGQEVILRCVPISNHLYFYWYRQILGQKVEFLVSFYNNEISEKSEIFDDQFSVERPDGSNFTLKIRSTKLEDSAMYFCASSVPVNTEAFFGQGTRLTVV.

This clonotype was seen a few times. The genes are TRBV6-5 and TRBJ2-7; 7 nucleotides match TRBD1. The length of the CDR3 is 15 residues. Looked up from germline, CDR1 is MNHEY and CDR2 is SVGAGI. V gave up 4 bases and J gave up 5 bases; unmatched junction bases: 11. CDR3 sequence reads: CASSSDRWAPNEQYF. The CDR3 nucleotides are TGTGCCAGCAGTTCGGACAGGTGGGCGCCTAACGAGCAGTACTTC.

The chain combines TRBV6-1 with TRBJ1-6, with a tentative D call TRBD1 (5 bases). There are 13 residues in the CDR3. Trimming removed 7 bases from V and 7 bases from J, with 11 bases in between. CDR1 MNHNS and CDR2 SASEGT come from the germline V gene. This chain's CDR3 is CASTRGRNSPLHF. In nucleotides, the CDR3 is TGTGCCAGCACCCGGGGGAGGAATTCACCCCTCCACTTT.

The chain carries TRBV29-1 and TRBJ1-2; possible D gene TRBD1, 5 bases. Germline-derived CDR1 and CDR2 are SQVTM and ANQGSEA. The V end lost 0 bases, the J end lost 4 bases, and 6 bases lay between the germline ends. The CDR3 covers 12 residues. The CDR3 bases are TGCAGCGTTGAAGACAGGGCCTATGGCTACACCTTC. As protein: CSVEDRAYGYTF.

This rearrangement joins TRBV6-1 to TRBJ2-7, with D unresolved. The germline CDR1 and CDR2 sequences are MNHNS and SASEGT. V lost 0 bases and J lost 4, with 7 bases in between. This CDR3 has 13 residues. CDR3 protein: CASSEATPYEQYF. In DNA form, the CDR3 reads TGTGCCAGCAGTGAAGCTACACCTTACGAGCAGTACTTC.

The chain is built from TRBV20-1 and TRBJ2-7; 8 positions match TRBD2. Trimming removed 0 bases from V and 2 bases from J; junction bases left unmatched: 3. Germline assignment: CDR1 DFQATT and CDR2 SNEGSKA (reference sequence). The CDR3 length is 14 residues. The CDR3 sequence: CSARDPRGAYEQYF. The DNA of the CDR3 is TGCAGTGCTAGAGATCCGCGGGGGGCCTACGAGCAGTACTTC.

In its sample, this clonotype was seen many times. The CDR3 DNA reads TGTGCCAGCAGTTACGCACCGTTGGAGGGGGCGAATGAAGCTTTCTTT. It yields the protein CASSYAPLEGANEAFF. V is TRBV6-2 or TRBV6-3 and J is TRBJ1-1, with 7 positions matching TRBD1. After removal of 2 bases from V and 7 bases from J, the junction contained 13 bases not matched to a gene. The CDR3 covers 16 residues. In germline, CDR1 is MNHEY, CDR2 SVGEGT.

This clonotype was observed at least ten times. The gene calls are TRBV2 and TRBJ1-5; 8 bases agree with TRBD1. Trimming took 8 bases from V and 3 from J; bases not matched to a gene: 6. The germline V gene has CDR1 SNHLY and CDR2 FYNNEI. The CDR3 spans 14 residues. The CDR3 loop is CASHDRGDNQPQHF. CDR3 in DNA: TGTGCCAGCCACGACAGGGGAGACAATCAGCCCCAGCATTTT.

In its sample, this clonotype was seen a few times. The V gene is TRBV10-3, the J gene TRBJ2-7; no reliable D call. The germline gives CDR1 ENHRY, CDR2 SYGVKD. Trimming took off 3 bases at V and 0 bases at J, with 15 bases between the two ends. The CDR3 is made up of 16 amino acids. CDR3 loop: CAISEGDPVHSYEQYF. The DNA of the CDR3 is TGTGCCATCAGTGAAGGAGACCCCGTCCACTCCTACGAGCAGTACTTC.

In this sample, this clonotype turned up many times. The chain recombines TRBV7-9 with TRBJ2-5; D possibly corresponds to TRBD2 (6 bases). CDR1 and CDR2 from the germline V gene are SEHNR and FQNEAQ (reference sequence). This CDR3 is 15 amino acids long. The ends were cut back, 2 bases at V and 4 bases at J, with 14 bases in the middle. CDR3 sequence reads: CASSLSKGLVETQYF. In nucleotides, the CDR3 is TGTGCCAGCAGCTTAAGTAAGGGACTGGTAGAGACCCAGTACTTC.

The rearrangement uses TRBV25-1 and TRBJ1-3; D remains ambiguous. The CDR3 totals 14 residues. The V end was cut by 3 bases, the J end by 3 bases, with 9 bases between. Germline CDR1 reads MGHDK; CDR2 reads SYGVNS. CDR3 sequence (DNA): TGTGCCAGCAGTGAGGCGGGCTTTGGAAACACCATATATTTT. Residues: CASSEAGFGNTIYF.